The clone carrying this T cell receptor (beta chain) occurred once. These data belong to a study of cytomegalovirus exposure and HLA in healthy donors. The primer mix had 60 Vbeta and 13 Jbeta primers. Here immunoSEQ multiplex PCR was the method, and the copy in TCRdb shows in-frame clones only, minus some. The sample includes 190,000 or so clones, 82% of them seen just once. V lost 3 bases to trimming and J lost 8 bases, with 10 bases between them. The V gene's germline CDR1 is LNHDA and CDR2 SQIVND (reference sequence). This CDR3 is 13 amino acids long. The sequence was obtained from a boy between 2 and 10 years old in good health and CMV-seronegative. This rearrangement joins TRBV19 to TRBJ1-4; D is uncertain. The specimen was PBMCs. The CDR3 DNA reads TGTGCCAGTAGTATCACCACAAACGAAAAACTGTTTTTT. Translating gives CASSITTNEKLFF.